This T cell receptor (beta chain) was sequenced during a study of identical twins. CDR3 length: 13 residues. Trimming left V 4 bases short and J 3 bases short, with 10 bases between. Germline loops: CDR1 SQVTM, CDR2 ANQGSEA. This clonotype was seen at least ten times. Template switching (which added a universal primer site) was used, and cDNA carried unique molecular identifiers. TCRdb independently ran MiXCR on the 5' RACE reads; one entry per CDR3 protein. The profile shows 1,800,000 or so distinct CDR3 sequences, more than 30% of them singletons. The sequenced sample was cord blood. The TCR sequence derives from a newborn girl in good health. The V and J genes are TRBV29-1 and TRBJ1-5; D remains ambiguous. The CDR3 bases are TGCAGCGTTGGGGCGGGTCTCAATCAGCCCCAGCATTTT. As protein: CSVGAGLNQPQHF.